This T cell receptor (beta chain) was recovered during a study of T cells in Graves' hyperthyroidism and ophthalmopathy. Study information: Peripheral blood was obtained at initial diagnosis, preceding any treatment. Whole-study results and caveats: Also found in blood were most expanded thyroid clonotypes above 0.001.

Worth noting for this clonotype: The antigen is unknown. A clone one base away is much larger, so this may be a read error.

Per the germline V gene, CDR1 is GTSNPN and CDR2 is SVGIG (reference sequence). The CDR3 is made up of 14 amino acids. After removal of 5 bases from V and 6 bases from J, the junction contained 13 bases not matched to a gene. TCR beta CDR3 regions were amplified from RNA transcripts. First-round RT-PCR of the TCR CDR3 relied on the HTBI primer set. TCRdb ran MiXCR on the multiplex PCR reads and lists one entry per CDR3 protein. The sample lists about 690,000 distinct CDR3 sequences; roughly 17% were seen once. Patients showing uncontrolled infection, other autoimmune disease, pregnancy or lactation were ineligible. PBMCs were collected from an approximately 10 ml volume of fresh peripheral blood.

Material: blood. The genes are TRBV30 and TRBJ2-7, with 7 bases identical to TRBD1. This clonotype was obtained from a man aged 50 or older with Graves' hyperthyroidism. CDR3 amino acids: CAWGETGTASEQYF. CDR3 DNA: TGTGCCTGGGGGGAGACCGGGACAGCCAGCGAGCAGTACTTC.